What follows is one T cell receptor beta chain and its context. Its matching antigen is unknown. Trimming took 6 bases from V and 2 from J, leaving 13 bases between them. Germline V CDR1 and CDR2: DFQATT, SNEGSKA (reference sequence). The CDR3 runs 13 residues. This record comes from a study of liver allograft versus peripheral blood T cells. About the research overall: Transplanted-liver and recipient peripheral blood T cell receptor repertoires were compared. Regarding the study as a whole: There were reportedly differences between T cell receptor repertoires inside liver allografts and those in peripheral blood.

TCRdb used MiXCR to reprocess the reads, holding one entry per CDR3 protein. The data show over 9,000 distinct CDR3 sequences, with 20% to 30% seen just once and about 8.6% held by the top ten. This chain links TRBV20-1 with TRBJ2-5; D uncertain. This clonotype was sampled from a human patient who had a liver transplant. The graft donor may be the source of some T cells. This CDR3 is CSAPSRNQETQYF. The DNA of the CDR3 is TGCAGTGCCCCGAGCCGGAATCAAGAGACCCAGTACTTC.